Listed here are 7 T cell receptor beta chains from one sample, sequenced in a study of identifying expanded T cells in peripheral blood. The data were produced by immunoSEQ multiplex PCR, yet TCRdb's version contains in-frame clones alone and is incomplete. This table has around 120,000 clones, about 89% appearing once. The sample consisted of blood. The receptor set was obtained from a person aged 18 to 69 in good health.

The gene calls are TRBV28 and TRBJ1-4; TRBD1 agrees at 8 bases. CDR3 length: 17 residues. Germline loops: CDR1 MDHEN, CDR2 SYDVKM. J was trimmed by 6 bases and V by 4 bases; bases with no gene match: 13. The CDR3 here is CASSSRRTGSVDEKLFF. The CDR3 DNA sequence: TGTGCCAGCAGTTCGCGAAGGACAGGGTCTGTTGATGAAAAACTGTTTTTT.

This chain connects TRBV18 to TRBJ1-3; D not resolved. This CDR3 comprises 13 residues. Germline V gene lookup returns CDR1 KGHSH and CDR2 LQKENI. Trimming removed 3 bases from V and 0 bases from J, with 3 bases in between. CDR3 nucleotides: TGTGCCAGCTCACCCGACTCTGGAAACACCATATATTTT. Translating gives CASSPDSGNTIYF. The variable domain in full, with the rest retrieved from reference TRBV18 and TRBJ1-3, is NAGVMQNPRHLVRRRGQEARLRCSPMKGHSHVYWYRQLPEEGLKFMVYLQKENIIDESGMPKERFSAEFPKEGPSILRIQQVVRGDSAAYFCASSPDSGNTIYFGEGSWLTVV.

This clone was recorded a few times. The chain uses TRBV7-2 and TRBJ2-3, with D possibly TRBD2 on 5 matching bases. The CDR3 length is 16 residues. Germline CDR1 reads SGHTA; CDR2 reads FQGNSA. V lost 4 bases, J lost 4 bases, and 18 bases lay in between. This chain's CDR3 is CASSSMTLRRADTQYF. In DNA form, the CDR3 reads TGTGCCAGCAGCTCCATGACCCTACGGCGGGCAGATACGCAGTATTTT. The whole variable domain, filled in from reference TRBV7-2 and TRBJ2-3, reads GAGVSQSPSNKVTEKGKDVELRCDPISGHTALYWYRQSLGQGLEFLIYFQGNSAPDKSGLPSDRFSAERTGGSVSTLTIQRTQQEDSAVYLCASSSMTLRRADTQYFGPGTRLTVL.

The chain uses TRBV2 and TRBJ1-1; no definite D call. The germline V gene has CDR1 SNHLY and CDR2 FYNNEI. Trimming cost V 8 bases and J 5 bases, with 15 bases left between them. CDR3 length equals 13 residues. The CDR3 sequence is CASGEGEGTEAFF. The CDR3 nucleotides are TGTGCCAGCGGGGAGGGAGAAGGAACTGAAGCTTTCTTT.

This clone was observed a few times. This chain joins TRBV6-6 and TRBJ1-6; D is undetermined. Germline V gives CDR1 MNHNY, CDR2 SVGAGI (reference sequence). The CDR3 runs to 13 residues. V lost 7 bases and J lost 9, with 13 bases in between. CDR3 nucleotide sequence: TGTGCCAGCAACAGTTTAGTGGGTTCACCCCTCCACTTT. This translates into CASNSLVGSPLHF.

The V gene is TRBV11-1, the J gene TRBJ2-7; D is unresolved. Germline V gene lookup returns CDR1 SGHAT and CDR2 FQDESV (reference sequence). Trimming left V 5 bases short and J 2 bases short, with 10 bases between. The length of the CDR3 is 13 residues. The CDR3 DNA sequence: TGTGCCAGCAGCCCCCGTGACACCTACGAGCAGTACTTC. It translates to CASSPRDTYEQYF.

Of note for this clone: Other DNA sequences in the sample encode the same CDR3. The chain uses TRBV5-1 and TRBJ1-4, with D perhaps TRBD1 (6 bases). Trimming pared 2 bases from V and 5 bases from J, leaving 7 bases between. The germline V gene encodes CDR1 SGHRS and CDR2 YFSETQ. The CDR3 has 13 residues. In DNA form, the CDR3 reads TGCGCCAGCAGCTTAGGACAGAATGAAAAACTGTTTTTT. Translating it yields CASSLGQNEKLFF. The variable domain in full, with the rest retrieved from reference TRBV5-1 and TRBJ1-4, is KAGVTQTPRYLIKTRGQQVTLSCSPISGHRSVSWYQQTPGQGLQFLFEYFSETQRNKGNFPGRFSGRQFSNSRSEMNVSTLELGDSALYLCASSLGQNEKLFFGSGTQLSVL.